This record covers a single TCR beta chain. Time point here: persistent/refractory GD, antithyroid drugs over 5 years with positive TRAb. The TCR library used RNA extracted from PBMCs. Relying on iRepertoire HTBI primers and Arm-PCR of CDR3 regions, the team built TCR beta libraries. TCRdb analysed the multiplex PCR reads with MiXCR anew, one entry per CDR3 protein. Of about 430,000 distinct CDR3 sequences in the sample, 21% are singletons; the top ten hold around an eighth. The sample comes from a study of regulatory T cells in long-lasting Graves disease. The junction had 6 bases not matched to a gene; V was cut back by 3 bases and J by 1 base. The CDR3 runs to 16 residues. Germline lookup yields CDR1 SGDLS and CDR2 YYNGEE.

The chain is built from TRBV9 and TRBJ2-2, with 7 bases identical to TRBD2. The sequence was obtained from a female donor with Graves disease. This sample comprised peripheral blood mononuclear cells (PBMCs), obtained when the disease was refractory, from a patient treated with antithyroid drugs. Here the CDR3 reads CASSARGRGNTGELFF. Written as DNA, the CDR3 is TGTGCCAGCAGCGCTCGCGGGAGAGGGAACACCGGGGAGCTGTTTTTT.